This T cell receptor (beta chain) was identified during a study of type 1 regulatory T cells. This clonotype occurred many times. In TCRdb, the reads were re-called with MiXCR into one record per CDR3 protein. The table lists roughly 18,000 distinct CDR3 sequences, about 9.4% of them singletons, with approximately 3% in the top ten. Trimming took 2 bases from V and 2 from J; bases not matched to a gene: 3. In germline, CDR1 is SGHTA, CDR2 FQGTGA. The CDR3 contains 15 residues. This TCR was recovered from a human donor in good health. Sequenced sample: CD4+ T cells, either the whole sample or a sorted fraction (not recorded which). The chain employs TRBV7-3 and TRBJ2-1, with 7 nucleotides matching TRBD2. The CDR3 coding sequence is TGTGCCAGCAGCTTAGGTGGGAGGGCCTACAATGAGCAGTTCTTC. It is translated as CASSLGGRAYNEQFF. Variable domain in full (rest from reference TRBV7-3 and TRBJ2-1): GAGVSQTPSNKVTEKGKYVELRCDPISGHTALYWYRQSLGQGPEFLIYFQGTGAADDSGLPNDRFFAVRPEGSVSTLKIQRTERGDSAVYLCASSLGGRAYNEQFFGPGTRLTVL.